A single T cell receptor beta chain is shown here with its context. Its antigen is not identified. These data belong to a study of OX40 agonist ivuxolimab in advanced cancers. Study details: The dose-escalation cohort had hepatocellular carcinoma, melanoma, renal cell or head and neck cancer. Notes on the study in general: Antigen targets of the expanded peripheral T cells went undetermined. Part of the nonresponder group also had normalized T-cell clonal expansion that was low.

Here immunoSEQ multiplex PCR was the method, and the copy in TCRdb shows in-frame clones only, minus some. The sample has around 92,000 clones; 93% are singletons. Germline lookup yields CDR1 LNHDA and CDR2 SQIVND (reference sequence). This CDR3 is built from 15 residues. V lost 3 bases, J lost 4 bases, and 4 bases stayed unmatched. The receptor's source is an adult with an advanced solid tumor such as melanoma, head and neck, liver or kidney cancer. Source: CD4+ or CD8+ T cells sorted from blood, taken in a trial of the OX40 agonist ivuxolimab. The chain links TRBV19 to TRBJ2-5; TRBD1 matches 11 bases. The CDR3 here is CASSIGTGGRETQYF. DNA of the CDR3: TGTGCCAGTAGTATCGGGACAGGGGGACGAGAGACCCAGTACTTC.